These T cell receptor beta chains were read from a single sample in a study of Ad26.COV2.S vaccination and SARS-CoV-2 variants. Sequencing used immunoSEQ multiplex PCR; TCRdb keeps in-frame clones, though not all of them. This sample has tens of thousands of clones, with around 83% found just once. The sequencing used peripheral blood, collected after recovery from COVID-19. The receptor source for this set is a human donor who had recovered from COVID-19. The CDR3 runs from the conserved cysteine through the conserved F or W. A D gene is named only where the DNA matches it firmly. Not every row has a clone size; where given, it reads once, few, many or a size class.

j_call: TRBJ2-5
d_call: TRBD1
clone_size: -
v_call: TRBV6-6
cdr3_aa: CASSQDRSETQYF
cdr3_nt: TGTGCCAGCAGTCAGGACAGGTCCGAGACCCAGTACTTC

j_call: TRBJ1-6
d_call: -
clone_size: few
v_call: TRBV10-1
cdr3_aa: CASNPGGNSPLHF
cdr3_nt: TGCGCCAGCAACCCCGGAGGAAATTCACCCCTCCACTTT

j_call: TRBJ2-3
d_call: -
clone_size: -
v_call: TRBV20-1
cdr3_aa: CSASSTDTQYF
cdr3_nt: TGCAGTGCTAGCAGCACAGATACGCAGTATTTT

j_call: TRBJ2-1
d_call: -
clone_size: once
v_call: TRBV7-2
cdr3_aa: CASSFGAGIGPGDEQFF
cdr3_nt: TGTGCCAGCAGCTTCGGGGCAGGGATCGGCCCGGGGGATGAGCAGTTCTTC

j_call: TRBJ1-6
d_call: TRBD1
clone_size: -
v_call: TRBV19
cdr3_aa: CASSPTLDRGRGVNSPLHF
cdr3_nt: TGTGCCAGTAGTCCGACTCTGGACAGGGGACGAGGGGTTAATTCACCCCTCCACTTT

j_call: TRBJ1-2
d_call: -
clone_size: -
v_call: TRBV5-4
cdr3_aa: CASSESNPPGARGYTF
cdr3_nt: TGTGCCAGCAGCGAAAGCAACCCCCCGGGGGCACGGGGCTACACCTTC

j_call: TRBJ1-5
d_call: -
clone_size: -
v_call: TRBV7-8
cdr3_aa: CASSLGRGRNSNQPQHF
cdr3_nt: TGTGCCAGCAGCTTAGGAAGGGGGAGAAATAGCAATCAGCCCCAGCATTTT

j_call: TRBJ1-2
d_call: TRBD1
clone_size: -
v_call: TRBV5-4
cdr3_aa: CASSSTSEQGLDGGGGYTF
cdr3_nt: TGTGCCAGCAGCTCCACGAGTGAACAGGGGTTGGACGGTGGAGGTGGCTACACCTTC

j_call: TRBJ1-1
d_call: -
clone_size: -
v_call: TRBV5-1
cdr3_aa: CASSNEQGGTEAFF
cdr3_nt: TGCGCCAGCAGCAACGAACAGGGAGGGACTGAAGCTTTCTTT

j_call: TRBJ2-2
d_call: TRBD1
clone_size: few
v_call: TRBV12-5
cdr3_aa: CASGLYPGQVANTGELFF
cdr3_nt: TGTGCTAGTGGTCTCTACCCGGGACAGGTCGCGAACACCGGGGAGCTGTTTTTT

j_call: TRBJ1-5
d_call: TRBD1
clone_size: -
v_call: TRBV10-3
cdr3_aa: CAISVAGGNQPQHF
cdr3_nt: TGTGCCATCAGTGTGGCAGGGGGAAATCAGCCCCAGCATTTT

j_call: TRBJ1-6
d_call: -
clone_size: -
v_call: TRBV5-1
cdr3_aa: CASSFALRGDSPLHF
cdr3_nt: TGCGCCAGCAGCTTTGCCCTTCGGGGGGATTCACCCCTCCACTTT

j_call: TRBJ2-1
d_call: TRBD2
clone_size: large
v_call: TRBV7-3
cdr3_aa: CASSSQPGGATSNEQFF
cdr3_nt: TGTGCCAGCAGCTCCCAACCCGGGGGGGCTACCTCCAATGAGCAGTTCTTC

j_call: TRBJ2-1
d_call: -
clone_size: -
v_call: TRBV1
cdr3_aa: CTSSQESGLAGGHEQFF
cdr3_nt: TGCACCAGCAGCCAAGAAAGTGGACTAGCGGGGGGGCATGAGCAGTTCTTC

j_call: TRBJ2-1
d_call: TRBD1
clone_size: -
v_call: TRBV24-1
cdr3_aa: CATSDWGQGAGNEQFF
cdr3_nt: TGTGCCACCAGTGATTGGGGACAGGGGGCGGGCAATGAGCAGTTCTTC

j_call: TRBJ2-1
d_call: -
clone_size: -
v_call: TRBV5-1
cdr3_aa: CASSLTRREQFF
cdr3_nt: TGCGCCAGCAGCTTGACGAGAAGAGAGCAGTTCTTC

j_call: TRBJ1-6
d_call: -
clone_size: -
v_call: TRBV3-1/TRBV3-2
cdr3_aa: CASSQGGRSNSPLHF
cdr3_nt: TGTGCCAGCAGCCAAGGAGGCAGATCAAATTCACCCCTCCACTTT

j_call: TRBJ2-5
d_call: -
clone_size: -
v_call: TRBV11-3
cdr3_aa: CASSSDQETQYF
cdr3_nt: TGTGCCAGCAGCTCGGACCAAGAGACCCAGTACTTC

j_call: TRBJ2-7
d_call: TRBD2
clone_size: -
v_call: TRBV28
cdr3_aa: CASKKGGSPHEQYF
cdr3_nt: TGTGCCAGCAAAAAGGGCGGGAGTCCCCACGAGCAGTACTTC

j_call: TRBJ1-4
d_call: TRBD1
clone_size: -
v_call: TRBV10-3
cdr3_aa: CAISPAVGQGAVSLFF
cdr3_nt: TGTGCCATCAGTCCCGCGGTAGGACAGGGGGCTGTTTCTCTGTTTTTT

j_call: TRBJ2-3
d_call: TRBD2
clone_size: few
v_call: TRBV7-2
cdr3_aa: CASRFTLAGRADTQYF
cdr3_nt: TGTGCCAGCAGGTTCACACTAGCGGGTCGCGCAGATACGCAGTATTTT

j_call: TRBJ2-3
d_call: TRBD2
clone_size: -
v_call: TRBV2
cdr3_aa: CASLGGGIDVDTQYF
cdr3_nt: TGTGCCAGCTTGGGGGGGGGAATCGACGTAGATACGCAGTATTTT

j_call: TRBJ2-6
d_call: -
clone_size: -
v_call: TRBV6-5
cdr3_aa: CASSEGAGANVLTF
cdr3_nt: TGTGCCAGCAGCGAGGGAGCTGGGGCCAACGTCCTGACTTTC

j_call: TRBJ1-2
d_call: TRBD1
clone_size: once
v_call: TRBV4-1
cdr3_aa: CASSQDGGQNPLHGYTF
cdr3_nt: TGCGCCAGCAGCCAAGATGGGGGACAGAATCCCTTACATGGCTACACCTTC

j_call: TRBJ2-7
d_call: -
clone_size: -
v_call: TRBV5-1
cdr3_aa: CASSLVSKVYEQYF
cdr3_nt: TGCGCCAGCAGCTTGGTGTCAAAAGTTTACGAGCAGTACTTC

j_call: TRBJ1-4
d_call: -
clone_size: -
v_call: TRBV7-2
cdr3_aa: CASSLGAGLGEKLFF
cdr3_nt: TGTGCCAGCAGCTTAGGAGCAGGGTTGGGGGAAAAACTGTTTTTT

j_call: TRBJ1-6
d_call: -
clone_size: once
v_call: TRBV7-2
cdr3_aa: CASSLVRDSPLHF
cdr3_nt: TGTGCCAGCAGCTTAGTAAGGGATTCACCCCTCCACTTT

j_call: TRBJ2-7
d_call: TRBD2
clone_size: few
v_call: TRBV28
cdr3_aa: CASSSLGERGSYEQYF
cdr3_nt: TGTGCCAGCAGTTCGCTGGGGGAGCGGGGGTCCTACGAGCAGTACTTC

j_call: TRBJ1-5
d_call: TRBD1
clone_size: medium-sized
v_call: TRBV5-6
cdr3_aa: CASSRTGEGRQPQHF
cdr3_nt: TGTGCCAGCAGTCGGACAGGGGAGGGTAGGCAGCCCCAGCATTTT

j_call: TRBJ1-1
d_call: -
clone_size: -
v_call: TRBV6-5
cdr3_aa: CASVESGLNTEAFF
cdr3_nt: TGTGCCAGCGTAGAATCAGGGCTAAACACTGAAGCTTTCTTT

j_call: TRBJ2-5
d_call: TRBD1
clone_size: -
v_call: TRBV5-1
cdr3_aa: CASSLEPPGQGTKETQYF
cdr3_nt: TGCGCCAGCAGCTTGGAACCCCCGGGACAGGGGACGAAGGAGACCCAGTACTTC

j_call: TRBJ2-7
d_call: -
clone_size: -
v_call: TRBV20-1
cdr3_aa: CSASRTQVYEQYF
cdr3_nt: TGCAGTGCTAGTCGGACACAGGTTTACGAGCAGTACTTC

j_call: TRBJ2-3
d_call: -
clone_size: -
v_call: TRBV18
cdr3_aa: CASSPRQGTDTQYF
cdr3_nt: TGTGCCAGCTCACCCCGACAGGGCACAGATACGCAGTATTTT

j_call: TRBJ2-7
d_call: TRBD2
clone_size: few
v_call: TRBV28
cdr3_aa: CASNLSPSGASYEQYF
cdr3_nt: TGTGCCAGCAACTTAAGTCCCAGCGGGGCTTCCTACGAGCAGTACTTC

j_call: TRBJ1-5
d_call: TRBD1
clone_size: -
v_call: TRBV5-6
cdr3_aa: CASSQGQYTQPQHF
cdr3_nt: TGTGCCAGCAGCCAGGGACAGTATACTCAGCCCCAGCATTTT

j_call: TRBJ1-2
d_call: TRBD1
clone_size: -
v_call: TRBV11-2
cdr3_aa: CASSLGTGPYGYTF
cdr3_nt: TGTGCCAGCAGCTTGGGGACAGGCCCCTATGGCTACACCTTC

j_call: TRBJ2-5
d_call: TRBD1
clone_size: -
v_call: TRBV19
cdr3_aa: CASSSGTGGGETQYF
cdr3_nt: TGTGCCAGTAGTTCCGGGACAGGGGGCGGGGAGACCCAGTACTTC

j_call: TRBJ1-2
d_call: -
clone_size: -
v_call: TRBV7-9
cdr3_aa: CASSFTGGARVPNYGYTF
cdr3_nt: TGTGCCAGCAGCTTTACTGGTGGGGCACGGGTCCCTAACTATGGCTACACCTTC

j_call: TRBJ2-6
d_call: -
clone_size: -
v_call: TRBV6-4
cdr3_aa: CASRGPGANVLTF
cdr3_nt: TGTGCCAGCCGAGGTCCAGGGGCCAACGTCCTGACTTTC

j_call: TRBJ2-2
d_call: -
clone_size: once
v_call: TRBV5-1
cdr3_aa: CASSSDPNTGELFF
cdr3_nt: TGCGCCAGCAGCTCGGATCCTAACACCGGGGAGCTGTTTTTT

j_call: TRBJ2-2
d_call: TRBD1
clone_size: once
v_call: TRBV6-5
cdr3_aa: CASTDWDREGGELFF
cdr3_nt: TGTGCCAGCACCGACTGGGACAGGGAAGGCGGGGAGCTGTTTTTT

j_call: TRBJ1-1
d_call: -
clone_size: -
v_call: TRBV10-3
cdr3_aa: CAISPGLTEAFF
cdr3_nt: TGTGCCATCAGTCCAGGGTTGACTGAAGCTTTCTTT

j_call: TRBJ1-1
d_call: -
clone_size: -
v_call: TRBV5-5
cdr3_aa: CASSNSGGRYWSFF
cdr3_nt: TGTGCCAGCAGCAATTCCGGGGGGCGGTACTGGTCTTTCTTT

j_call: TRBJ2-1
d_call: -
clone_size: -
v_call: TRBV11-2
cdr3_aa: CASSLDPGTYYNEQFF
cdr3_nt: TGTGCCAGCAGCTTGGATCCCGGGACCTACTACAATGAGCAGTTCTTC

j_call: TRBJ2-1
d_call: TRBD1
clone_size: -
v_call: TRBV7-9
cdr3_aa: CASSYPGTVQGEQFF
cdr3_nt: TGTGCCAGCAGCTACCCCGGGACAGTACAAGGTGAGCAGTTCTTC

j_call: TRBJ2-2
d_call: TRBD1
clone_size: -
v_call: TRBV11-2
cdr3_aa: CASSSPSGTGGTGELFF
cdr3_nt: TGTGCCAGCAGCTCTCCATCCGGGACAGGGGGCACCGGGGAGCTGTTTTTT

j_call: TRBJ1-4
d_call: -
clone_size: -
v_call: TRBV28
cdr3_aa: CASSQISSNEKLFF
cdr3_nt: TGTGCCAGCAGCCAAATTAGCTCTAATGAAAAACTGTTTTTT

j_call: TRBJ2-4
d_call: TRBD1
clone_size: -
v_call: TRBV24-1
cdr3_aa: CATSDPDRGSDIQYF
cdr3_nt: TGTGCCACCAGTGACCCGGACAGGGGGTCAGACATTCAGTACTTC

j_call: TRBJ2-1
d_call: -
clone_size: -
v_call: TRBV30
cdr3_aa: CACASASYNEQFF
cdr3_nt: TGTGCCTGCGCTAGCGCCTCCTACAATGAGCAGTTCTTC

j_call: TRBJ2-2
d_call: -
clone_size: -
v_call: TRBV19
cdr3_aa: CASIPRQTNTGELFF
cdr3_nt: TGTGCCAGTATCCCCCGACAGACGAACACCGGGGAGCTGTTTTTT

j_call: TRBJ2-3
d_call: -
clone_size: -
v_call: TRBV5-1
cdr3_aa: CASTGLSTDTQYF
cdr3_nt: TGCGCCAGCACCGGACTTAGCACAGATACGCAGTATTTT

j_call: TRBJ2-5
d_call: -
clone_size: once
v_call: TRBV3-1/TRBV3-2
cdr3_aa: CASSQGAGTGTQYF
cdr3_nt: TGTGCCAGCAGCCAAGGGGCAGGTACCGGGACCCAGTACTTC

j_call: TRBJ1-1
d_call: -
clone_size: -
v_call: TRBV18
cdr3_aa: CASSPLGSGDTEAFF
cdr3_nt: TGTGCCAGCTCACCACTCGGATCAGGGGACACTGAAGCTTTCTTT

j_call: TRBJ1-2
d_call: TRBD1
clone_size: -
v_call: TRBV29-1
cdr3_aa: CSARDRGNYGYTF
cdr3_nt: TGCAGCGCTAGGGACAGGGGGAACTATGGCTACACCTTC